This T cell receptor (beta chain) was obtained from a study of cytomegalovirus exposure and HLA in healthy donors. The PCR was carried out with 60 Vbeta primers and 13 Jbeta primers. Only in-frame clones appear in the TCRdb table, and some are missing; sequencing was by immunoSEQ multiplex PCR. The data show approximately 200,000 clones, about 77% seen once. Looked up from germline, CDR1 is MNHNY and CDR2 is SVGAGI (reference sequence). J was trimmed by 7 bases and V by 4 bases; bases with no gene match: 8. This CDR3 comprises 15 residues. This TCR was recovered from a young woman in good health and CMV-seropositive. The sequencing sample was made of PBMCs. V usage is TRBV6-6 and J usage is TRBJ2-4, with 9 bases that match TRBD1. The CDR3 coding sequence is TGTGCCAGCAGTTTAGCAGCAGACAGGGGGAACATTCAGTACTTC. Its translation: CASSLAADRGNIQYF.